A single sample gave rise to the 22 T cell receptor beta chains below, sequenced in a study of cytomegalovirus exposure and HLA in healthy donors. The PCR used 60 Vbeta and 13 Jbeta primers. Sequencing used immunoSEQ multiplex PCR; TCRdb keeps in-frame clones, though not all of them. Here the sample spans around 140,000 clones, approximately 80% being singletons. Sequencing was performed on PBMCs. These receptors were obtained from a female donor in good health and CMV-seropositive.

The V and J genes are TRBV5-1 and TRBJ2-5, with D maybe TRBD1 (6 bases). The CDR3 is 15 residues long. V lost 2 bases and J lost 5, with 16 bases in between. The V gene's germline CDR1 is SGHRS and CDR2 YFSETQ. This CDR3 is CASSFYGRGGETQYF. In DNA, the CDR3 is TGCGCCAGCAGCTTTTATGGCAGGGGCGGGGAGACCCAGTACTTC. The whole variable domain, filled in from reference TRBV5-1 and TRBJ2-5, reads KAGVTQTPRYLIKTRGQQVTLSCSPISGHRSVSWYQQTPGQGLQFLFEYFSETQRNKGNFPGRFSGRQFSNSRSEMNVSTLELGDSALYLCASSFYGRGGETQYFGPGTRLLVL.

This chain uses TRBV9 with TRBJ1-1, with 9 bases fitting TRBD1. The CDR3 loop spans 14 amino acids. With 4 bases clipped from V and 2 bases from J, the junction kept 3 bases outside the gene matches. Germline V gives CDR1 SGDLS, CDR2 YYNGEE. The CDR3 loop reads CASSWGQGNTEAFF. The CDR3 nucleotides read TGTGCCAGCAGCTGGGGACAGGGAAACACTGAAGCTTTCTTT.

The V call is TRBV11-2, the J call TRBJ1-1, with 7 positions matching TRBD1. Per the germline V gene, CDR1 is SGHAT and CDR2 is FQNNGV. V shed 5 bases, J shed 0 bases, and the junction held 6 bases outside the gene matches. The CDR3 extends over 15 amino acids. The CDR3 loop reads CASSGTTGLNTEAFF. The CDR3 DNA reads TGTGCCAGCAGCGGAACGACAGGGCTGAACACTGAAGCTTTCTTT.

The rearrangement joins TRBV2 to TRBJ2-2; the match to TRBD1 covers 9 bases. The CDR3 extends over 14 amino acids. After removal of 5 bases from V and 3 bases from J, the junction contained 1 base not matched to a gene. Germline values: CDR1 SNHLY, CDR2 FYNNEI. CDR3 nucleotides: TGTGCCAGCAGTCGGGACAGGGACACCGGGGAGCTGTTTTTT. Translation gives CASSRDRDTGELFF.

This clone was observed once. V usage is TRBV5-4 and J usage is TRBJ2-3; 12 bases agree with TRBD2. V was pared by 0 bases and J by 2 bases, with 1 base of the junction left unmatched. CDR3 length equals 16 residues. Germline-derived CDR1 and CDR2 are SGHNT and YYREEE (reference sequence). CDR3 region: CASSLGTSGNTDTQYF. DNA for the CDR3: TGTGCCAGCAGCTTGGGGACTAGCGGGAACACAGATACGCAGTATTTT. Full variable domain (rest looked up from reference TRBV5-4 and TRBJ2-3): ETGVTQSPTHLIKTRGQQVTLRCSSQSGHNTVSWYQQALGQGPQFIFQYYREEENGRGNFPPRFSGLQFPNYSSELNVNALELDDSALYLCASSLGTSGNTDTQYFGPGTRLTVL.

J is TRBJ1-2 and V is TRBV5-1; D is undetermined. V was pared by 0 bases and J by 5 bases, with 11 bases between. CDR1 and CDR2 from the germline V gene are SGHRS and YFSETQ. The CDR3 totals 14 residues. CDR3: CASSLDGSNYGYTF. DNA of the CDR3: TGCGCCAGCAGCTTGGATGGCAGTAATTATGGCTACACCTTC.

This chain links TRBV5-6 with TRBJ2-2; D is possibly TRBD1 (6 bases). Trimming took 3 bases from V and 3 from J, leaving 18 bases between them. The CDR3 extends over 17 amino acids. Germline assignment: CDR1 SGHDT and CDR2 YYEEEE. Here the CDR3 reads CASSSTGSLNDTGELFF. CDR3 DNA: TGTGCCAGCAGCTCGACAGGCTCCCTTAATGACACCGGGGAGCTGTTTTTT. Full variable domain (outside the CDR3, taken from reference TRBV5-6 and TRBJ2-2): DAGVTQSPTHLIKTRGQQVTLRCSPKSGHDTVSWYQQALGQGPQFIFQYYEEEERQRGNFPDRFSGHQFPNYSSELNVNALLLGDSALYLCASSSTGSLNDTGELFFGEGSRLTVL.

This rearrangement joins TRBV6-5 to TRBJ2-1, with TRBD2 matching 7 bases. This CDR3 region has 16 residues. The germline V gene has CDR1 MNHEY and CDR2 SVGAGI. Trimming removed 4 bases from V and 0 bases from J; junction bases left unmatched: 6. The CDR3 loop is CASSSQSGVSYNEQFF. Written as DNA, the CDR3 is TGTGCCAGCAGTTCCCAAAGCGGGGTCTCCTACAATGAGCAGTTCTTC.

The chain links TRBV9 to TRBJ2-1; 9 bases map to TRBD2. CDR3 length equals 17 residues. Unmatched junction bases numbered 10, after V lost 4 bases and J lost 2 bases. CDR1 and CDR2 (germline): SGDLS, YYNGEE. The CDR3 coding sequence is TGTGCCAGCAGCACCCGTAGCGGGAGAGTGACCTACAATGAGCAGTTCTTC. Translating gives CASSTRSGRVTYNEQFF.

This chain links TRBV23-1 with TRBJ1-6; 9 positions agree with TRBD1. TRBV23-1 is treated as an ORF (open reading frame) with a function not yet certain. CDR3 length: 20 amino acids. Losses at the gene ends were 0 bases for V and 6 bases for J; bases not matched to a gene: 15. The CDR3 nucleotides are TGCGCCAGCAGTCAATCGAATCGGGACAGGGAACGGATTGGTAATTCACCCCTCCACTTT. It translates to CASSQSNRDRERIGNSPLHF.

The chain recombines TRBV5-1 with TRBJ2-5, with 11 bases matching TRBD2. The V and J ends lost 4 bases and 2 bases, in that order; junction bases with no gene match: 7. The CDR3 is made up of 16 amino acids. From germline, CDR1 is SGHRS and CDR2 YFSETQ. As DNA, the CDR3 is TGCGCCAGCAGCGTTAGCGGGAGGGGTACACAAGAGACCCAGTACTTC. Its translation: CASSVSGRGTQETQYF.

This chain connects TRBV15 to TRBJ2-5; no clear D gene. The V end lost 3 bases, the J end lost 2 bases, and 7 bases lay between the germline ends. CDR3 length equals 13 residues. Germline CDR1 LNHNV, CDR2 YYDKDF (reference sequence). The CDR3 reads CATSRSTQETQYF. In nucleotides, the CDR3 is TGTGCCACCAGCAGGTCCACTCAAGAGACCCAGTACTTC.

The J gene is TRBJ2-7, the V gene TRBV2, with 9 bases fitting TRBD1. V was clipped by 0 bases and J by 3 bases; unmatched bases: 3. CDR1 SNHLY and CDR2 FYNNEI come from the germline V gene. The CDR3 has 15 amino acids. In nucleotides, the CDR3 is TGTGCCAGCAGTGAAGCGGACAGGGGCCGCTACGAGCAGTACTTC. Encoded protein: CASSEADRGRYEQYF. Complete variable domain (other parts from reference TRBV2 and TRBJ2-7): EPEVTQTPSHQVTQMGQEVILRCVPISNHLYFYWYRQILGQKVEFLVSFYNNEISEKSEIFDDQFSVERPDGSNFTLKIRSTKLEDSAMYFCASSEADRGRYEQYFGPGTRLTVT.

The chain is built from TRBV6-1 and TRBJ1-1, with 7 bases aligning to TRBD1. This CDR3 comprises 14 residues. Germline V gene data show CDR1 as MNHNS and CDR2 as SASEGT. The trim removed 4 bases at V and 7 bases at J, leaving 9 bases unmatched. The CDR3 bases are TGTGCCAGCAGTGGACGTTGGGACAGACATGAAGCTTTCTTT. It encodes CASSGRWDRHEAFF.

The V and J genes are TRBV5-4 and TRBJ2-2; perhaps TRBD1 as D (6 bases). This CDR3 is 16 amino acids long. V was cut by 0 bases and J by 4 bases, with 13 bases left in between. CDR1 is SGHNT, CDR2 YYREEE, per germline (reference sequence). CDR3 bases: TGTGCCAGCAGCTTGGCGACAGGAGGATTCACCGGGGAGCTGTTTTTT. Its protein product is CASSLATGGFTGELFF.

The chain couples TRBV9 to TRBJ2-7; D perhaps matches TRBD1 (6 bases). CDR1 SGDLS and CDR2 YYNGEE come from the germline V gene. The CDR3 loop spans 15 amino acids. Trimming stripped 0 bases from V and 2 bases from J, with 12 bases between. CDR3 sequence (DNA): TGTGCCAGCAGCGTAGAGGGCCAGGGGACCTACGAGCAGTACTTC. Its protein product is CASSVEGQGTYEQYF.

This clone was picked up one time. The chain combines TRBV10-1 with TRBJ2-5, with D possibly TRBD2 on 5 matching bases. V lost 5 bases and J lost 4, with 11 bases in between. The CDR3 has 13 residues. Germline CDR1 and CDR2: WNHNN and SYGVQD (reference sequence). The CDR3 here is CASSMMAGETQYF. CDR3 DNA sequence: TGCGCCAGCAGTATGATGGCGGGAGAGACCCAGTACTTC.

CDR3 DNA sequence: TGTGCCAGTCATCGGGACTTTAGCACAGATACGCAGTATTTT. Translation: CASHRDFSTDTQYF. The chain links TRBV6-6 to TRBJ2-3; TRBD2 might be the D (6 bases). V gave up 9 bases and J gave up 0 bases, with 13 bases separating them. The CDR3 length is 14 residues. Germline CDR1 is MNHNY and CDR2 is SVGAGI (reference sequence).

The chain combines TRBV7-9 with TRBJ2-2; the match to TRBD1 covers 7 bases. The CDR3 is 16 residues long. The V gene end was trimmed by 5 bases and the J gene end by 1 base; junction bases not matched to a gene: 7. The germline V gene encodes CDR1 SEHNR and CDR2 FQNEAQ (reference sequence). The CDR3 DNA is TGTGCCAGCAGCCAACCGGGACAGCTGAACACCGGGGAGCTGTTTTTT. Amino acids: CASSQPGQLNTGELFF. The variable domain in full, completed from reference TRBV7-9 and TRBJ2-2, reads DTGVSQNPRHKITKRGQNVTFRCDPISEHNRLYWYRQTLGQGPEFLTYFQNEAQLEKSRLLSDRFSAERPKGSFSTLEIQRTEQGDSAMYLCASSQPGQLNTGELFFGEGSRLTVL.

The chain is built from TRBV5-4 and TRBJ2-2; maybe TRBD2 (5 bases). The CDR3 is made up of 16 amino acids. Trimming took 0 bases from V and 5 from J, leaving 14 bases between them. The germline CDR1 and CDR2 sequences are SGHNT and YYREEE (reference sequence). The CDR3 here is CASSLGLGSGTGELFF. CDR3 in DNA: TGTGCCAGCAGCTTGGGTTTAGGATCGGGAACCGGGGAGCTGTTTTTT.

In DNA form, the CDR3 reads TGTGCCAGCAGCCCCCGGGGGGGGAGAGAGACCCAGTACTTC. It codes for CASSPRGGRETQYF. The rearrangement joins TRBV7-9 to TRBJ2-5; TRBD2 agrees at 8 bases. Germline V CDR1 and CDR2: SEHNR, FQNEAQ (reference sequence). V shed 5 bases and J 4 bases; nucleotides not matched to a gene: 6. The CDR3 totals 14 residues.

The chain uses TRBV7-3 and TRBJ1-1; D unresolved. The germline V gene encodes CDR1 SGHTA and CDR2 FQGTGA. The CDR3 totals 14 residues. V lost 5 bases, J lost 1 base, and 11 bases lay in between. CDR3 region: CASSPTGPNTEAFF. CDR3 nucleotide sequence: TGTGCCAGCAGCCCCACCGGTCCGAACACTGAAGCTTTCTTT.